This T cell receptor (beta chain) originates from a study of control samples from healthy donors and cancer patients. The CDR3 has 14 residues. The germline V gene has CDR1 LGHDT and CDR2 YNNKEL (reference sequence). The J segment lost 4 bases and the V segment lost 6 bases, leaving 7 bases of the junction unmatched. This clone was recorded only once. Clones were read by immunoSEQ multiplex PCR, and TCRdb kept only the in-frame ones, dropping some. Of 80,000 to 100,000 clones listed, roughly 92% are singletons. Material for sequencing was blood. The chain links TRBV3-1 (or the pseudogene TRBV3-2) to TRBJ1-2; TRBD1 aligns across 8 bases. The source of this sequence is a human donor in good health. The donor label of this sample is uncertain. The CDR3 loop reads CASSHRGTVYGYTF. Written as DNA, the CDR3 is TGTGCCAGCAGTCACAGGGGGACAGTCTATGGCTACACCTTC.